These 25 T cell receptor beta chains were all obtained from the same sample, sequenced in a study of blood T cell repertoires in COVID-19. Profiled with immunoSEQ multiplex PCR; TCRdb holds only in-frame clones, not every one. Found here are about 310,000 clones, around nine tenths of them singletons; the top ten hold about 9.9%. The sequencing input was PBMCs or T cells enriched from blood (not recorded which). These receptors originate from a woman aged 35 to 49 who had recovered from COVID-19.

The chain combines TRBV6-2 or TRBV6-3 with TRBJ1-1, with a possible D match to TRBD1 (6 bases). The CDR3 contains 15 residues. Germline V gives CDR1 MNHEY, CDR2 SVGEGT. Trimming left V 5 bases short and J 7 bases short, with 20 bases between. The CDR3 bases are TGTGCCAGCAGTCGGGACACCTGGGGGATAATTGAAGCTTTCTTT. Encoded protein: CASSRDTWGIIEAFF.

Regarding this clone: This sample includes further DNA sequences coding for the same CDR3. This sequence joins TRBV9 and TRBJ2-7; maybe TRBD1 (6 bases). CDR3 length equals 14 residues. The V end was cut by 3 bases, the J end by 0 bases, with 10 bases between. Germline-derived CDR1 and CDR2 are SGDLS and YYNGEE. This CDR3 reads CASSAQGSSYEQYF. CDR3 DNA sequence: TGTGCCAGCAGCGCACAGGGAAGCTCCTACGAGCAGTACTTC.

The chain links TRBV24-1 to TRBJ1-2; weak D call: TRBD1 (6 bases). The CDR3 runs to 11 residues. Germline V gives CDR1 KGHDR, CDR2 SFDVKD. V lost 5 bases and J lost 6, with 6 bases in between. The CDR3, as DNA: TGTGCCACCAGTGGGGGGCATGGCTACACCTTC. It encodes CATSGGHGYTF.

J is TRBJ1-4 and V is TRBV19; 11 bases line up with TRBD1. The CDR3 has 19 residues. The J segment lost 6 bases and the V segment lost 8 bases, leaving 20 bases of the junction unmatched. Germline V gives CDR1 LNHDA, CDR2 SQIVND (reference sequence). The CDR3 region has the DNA TGTGCCAGTTCTCCCGGGCTCTCGCGGGACAGGGGGTCGGATGAAAAACTGTTTTTT. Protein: CASSPGLSRDRGSDEKLFF.

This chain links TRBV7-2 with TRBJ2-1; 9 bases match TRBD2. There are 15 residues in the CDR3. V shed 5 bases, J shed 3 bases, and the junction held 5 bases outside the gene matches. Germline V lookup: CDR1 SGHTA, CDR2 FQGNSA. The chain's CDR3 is CASSPQRGDYNEQFF. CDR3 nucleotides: TGTGCCAGCAGCCCTCAGCGGGGGGACTACAATGAGCAGTTCTTC.

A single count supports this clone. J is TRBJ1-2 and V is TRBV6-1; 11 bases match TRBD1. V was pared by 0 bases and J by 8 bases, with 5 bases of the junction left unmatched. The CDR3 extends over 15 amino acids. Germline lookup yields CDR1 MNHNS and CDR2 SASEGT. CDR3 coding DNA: TGTGCCAGCAGTGAAGCGTCGGGACAGGGGGAAGGCTACACCTTC. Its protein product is CASSEASGQGEGYTF.

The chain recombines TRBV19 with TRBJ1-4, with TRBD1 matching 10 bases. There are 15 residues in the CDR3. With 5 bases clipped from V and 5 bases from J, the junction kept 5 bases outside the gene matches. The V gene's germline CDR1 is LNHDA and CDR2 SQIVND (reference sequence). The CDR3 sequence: CASSPRDRGNEKLFF. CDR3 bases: TGTGCCAGTAGTCCCCGGGACAGGGGAAATGAAAAACTGTTTTTT.

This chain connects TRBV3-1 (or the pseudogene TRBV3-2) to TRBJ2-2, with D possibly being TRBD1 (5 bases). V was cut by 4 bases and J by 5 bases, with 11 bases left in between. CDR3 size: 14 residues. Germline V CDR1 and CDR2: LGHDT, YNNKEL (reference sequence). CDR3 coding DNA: TGTGCCAGCAGCCCCTCGACAGTTACCGGGGAGCTGTTTTTT. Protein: CASSPSTVTGELFF.

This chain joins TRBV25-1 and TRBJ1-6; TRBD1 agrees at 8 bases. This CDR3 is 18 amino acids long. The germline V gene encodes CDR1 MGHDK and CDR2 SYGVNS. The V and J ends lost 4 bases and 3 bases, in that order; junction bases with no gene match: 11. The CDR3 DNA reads TGTGCCAGCAGTGGGCGGGGACAGGAGAGCTTCTATAATTCACCCCTCCACTTT. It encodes CASSGRGQESFYNSPLHF.

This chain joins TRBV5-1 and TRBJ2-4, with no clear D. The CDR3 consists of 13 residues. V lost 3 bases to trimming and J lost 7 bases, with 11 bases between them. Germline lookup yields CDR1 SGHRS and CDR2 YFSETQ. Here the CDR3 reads CASSSAPRNIQYF. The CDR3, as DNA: TGCGCCAGCAGCTCGGCCCCGCGGAACATTCAGTACTTC.

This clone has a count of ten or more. The CDR3 here is CASSLLGAPGYNEQFF. CDR3 bases: TGTGCCAGCAGTTTATTGGGAGCTCCCGGGTACAATGAGCAGTTCTTC. The chain links TRBV27 to TRBJ2-1; a possible D gene is TRBD2 (5 bases). Trimming removed 1 base from V and 4 bases from J, with 14 bases in between. The CDR3 extends over 16 amino acids. Per the germline V gene, CDR1 is MNHEY and CDR2 is SMNVEV (reference sequence).

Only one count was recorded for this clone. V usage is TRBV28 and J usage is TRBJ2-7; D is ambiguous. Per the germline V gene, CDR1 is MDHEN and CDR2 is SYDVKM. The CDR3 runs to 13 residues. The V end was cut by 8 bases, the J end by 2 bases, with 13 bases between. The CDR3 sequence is CASAPAPTYEQYF. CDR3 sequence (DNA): TGTGCCAGCGCCCCCGCGCCAACCTACGAGCAGTACTTC.

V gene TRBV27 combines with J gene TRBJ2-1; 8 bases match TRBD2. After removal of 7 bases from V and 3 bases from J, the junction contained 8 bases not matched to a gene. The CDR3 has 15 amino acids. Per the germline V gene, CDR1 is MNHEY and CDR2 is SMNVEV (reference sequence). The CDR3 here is CASTPAGAVYNEQFF. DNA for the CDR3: TGTGCCAGCACCCCAGCGGGAGCTGTCTACAATGAGCAGTTCTTC.

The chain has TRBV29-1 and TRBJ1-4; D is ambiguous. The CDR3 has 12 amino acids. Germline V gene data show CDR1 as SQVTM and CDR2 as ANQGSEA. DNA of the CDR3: TGCAGTTCGGCAGACCAGGATGAAAAACTGTTTTTT. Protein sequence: CSSADQDEKLFF.

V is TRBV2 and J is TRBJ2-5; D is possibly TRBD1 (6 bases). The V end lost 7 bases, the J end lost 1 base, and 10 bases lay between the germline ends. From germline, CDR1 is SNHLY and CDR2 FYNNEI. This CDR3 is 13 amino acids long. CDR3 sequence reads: CASTGQTQETQYF. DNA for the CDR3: TGTGCCAGCACCGGACAGACCCAAGAGACCCAGTACTTC.

The chain's CDR3 is CASSLREGDPYGYTF. The CDR3 DNA is TGCGCCAGCAGCCTTCGGGAGGGTGACCCCTATGGCTACACCTTC. The chain has TRBV4-1 and TRBJ1-2; D not resolved. With 4 bases removed from V and 4 bases from J, the gap between germline ends came to 16 bases. The CDR3 runs to 15 residues. Germline values: CDR1 MGHRA, CDR2 YSYEKL.

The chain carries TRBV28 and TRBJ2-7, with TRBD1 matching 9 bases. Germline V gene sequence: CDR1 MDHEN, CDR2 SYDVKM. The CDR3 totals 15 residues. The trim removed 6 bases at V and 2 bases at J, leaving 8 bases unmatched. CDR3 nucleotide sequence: TGTGCCAGCAGCCTACCCGGGACAGGGACCTACGAGCAGTACTTC. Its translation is CASSLPGTGTYEQYF. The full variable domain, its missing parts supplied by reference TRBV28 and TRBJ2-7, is DVKVTQSSRYLVKRTGEKVFLECVQDMDHENMFWYRQDPGLGLRLIYFSYDVKMKEKGDIPEGYSVSREKKERFSLILESASTNQTSMYLCASSLPGTGTYEQYFGPGTRLTVT.

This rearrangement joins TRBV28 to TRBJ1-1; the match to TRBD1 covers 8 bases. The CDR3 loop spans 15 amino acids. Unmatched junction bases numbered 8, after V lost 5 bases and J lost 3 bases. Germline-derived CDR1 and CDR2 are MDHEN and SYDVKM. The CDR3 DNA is TGTGCCAGCAGTCCGACAGGGGCGGGATACACTGAAGCTTTCTTT. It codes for CASSPTGAGYTEAFF.

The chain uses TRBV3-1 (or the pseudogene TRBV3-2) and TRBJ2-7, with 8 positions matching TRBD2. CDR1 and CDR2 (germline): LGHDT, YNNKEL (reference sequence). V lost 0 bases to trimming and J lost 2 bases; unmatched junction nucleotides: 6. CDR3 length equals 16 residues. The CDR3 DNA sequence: TGTGCCAGCAGCCAAGATCGAGTAGCGGGGCCCTACGAGCAGTACTTC. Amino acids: CASSQDRVAGPYEQYF.

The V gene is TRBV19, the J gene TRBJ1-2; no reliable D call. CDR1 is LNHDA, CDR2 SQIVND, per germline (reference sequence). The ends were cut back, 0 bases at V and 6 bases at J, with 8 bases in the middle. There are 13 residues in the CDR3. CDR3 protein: CASSIDRYDGYTF. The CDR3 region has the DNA TGTGCCAGTAGTATAGACCGCTACGATGGCTACACCTTC. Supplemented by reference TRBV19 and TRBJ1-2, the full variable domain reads DGGITQSPKYLFRKEGQNVTLSCEQNLNHDAMYWYRQDPGQGLRLIYYSQIVNDFQKGDIAEGYSVSREKKESFPLTVTSAQKNPTAFYLCASSIDRYDGYTFGSGTRLTVV.

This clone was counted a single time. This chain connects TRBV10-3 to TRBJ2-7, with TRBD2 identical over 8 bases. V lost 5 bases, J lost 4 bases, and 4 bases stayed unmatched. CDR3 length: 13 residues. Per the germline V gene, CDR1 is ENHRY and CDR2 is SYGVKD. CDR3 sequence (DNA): TGTGCCATCAGTTCGGGGGGGCTTTACGAGCAGTACTTC. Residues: CAISSGGLYEQYF.

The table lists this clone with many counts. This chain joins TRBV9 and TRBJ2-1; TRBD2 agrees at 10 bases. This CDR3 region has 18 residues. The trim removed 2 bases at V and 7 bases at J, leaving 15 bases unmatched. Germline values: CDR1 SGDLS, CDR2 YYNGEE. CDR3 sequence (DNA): TGTGCCAGCAGCGTCTCCCAGTGGCTAGCGGGAGTTTATAATGAGCAGTTCTTC. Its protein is CASSVSQWLAGVYNEQFF.

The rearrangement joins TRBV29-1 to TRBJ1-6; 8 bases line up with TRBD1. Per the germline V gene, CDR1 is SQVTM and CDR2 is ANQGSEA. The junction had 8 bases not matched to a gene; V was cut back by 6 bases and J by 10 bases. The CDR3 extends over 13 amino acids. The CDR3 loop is CSVATGAGSPLHF. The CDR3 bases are TGCAGCGTCGCGACAGGGGCCGGATCACCCCTCCACTTT. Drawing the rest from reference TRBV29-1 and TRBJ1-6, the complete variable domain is SAVISQKPSRDICQRGTSLTIQCQVDSQVTMMFWYRQQPGQSLTLIATANQGSEATYESGFVIDKFPISRPNLTFSTLTVSNMSPEDSSIYLCSVATGAGSPLHFGNGTRLTVT.

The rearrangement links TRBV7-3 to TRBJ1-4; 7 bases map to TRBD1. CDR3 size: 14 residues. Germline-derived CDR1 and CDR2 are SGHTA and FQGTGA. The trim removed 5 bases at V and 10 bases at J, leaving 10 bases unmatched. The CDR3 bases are TGTGCCAGCAGCCCACAGGGGACTAGAAGAAAACTGTTTTTT. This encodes CASSPQGTRRKLFF.

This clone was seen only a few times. The CDR3 loop is CASSLARLMNTEAFF. The CDR3 bases are TGTGCCAGCAGCTTAGCGCGGCTAATGAACACTGAAGCTTTCTTT. The chain combines TRBV7-9 with TRBJ1-1; unclear D gene. Germline CDR1 SEHNR, CDR2 FQNEAQ (reference sequence). CDR3 length: 15 residues. Trimming shortened V by 0 bases and J by 0 bases, and 8 bases separated the two germline ends.